These 27 T cell receptor beta chains came from one sample sequenced in a study of cytomegalovirus exposure and HLA in healthy donors. The PCR made use of 60 Vbeta and 13 Jbeta primers. The method was immunoSEQ multiplex PCR; TCRdb's version includes in-frame clones alone and lacks a portion of them. The sample holds 300,000 or so clones, approximately 84% seen once. The sample comprised PBMCs. These receptors originate from a woman between 35 and 50 years old in good health and CMV-seropositive.

This chain uses TRBV7-9 with TRBJ2-2; tentatively, D is TRBD2 (6 bases). The V gene's germline CDR1 is SEHNR and CDR2 FQNEAQ (reference sequence). V was clipped by 0 bases and J by 0 bases, with 8 bases between them. The CDR3 length is 16 residues. Here the CDR3 reads CASSLASGANTGELFF. CDR3 DNA sequence: TGTGCCAGCAGCTTAGCTAGCGGAGCGAACACCGGGGAGCTGTTTTTT.

The chain joins TRBV7-2 to TRBJ2-2, with a tentative D call TRBD2 (5 bases). The V and J ends lost 1 base and 2 bases respectively, with 11 bases between them. CDR3 size: 16 residues. In germline, CDR1 is SGHTA, CDR2 FQGNSA. The chain's CDR3 is CASSLVPGVNTGELFF. The DNA for the CDR3 is TGTGCCAGCAGCTTAGTTCCCGGGGTCAACACCGGGGAGCTGTTTTTT.

V is TRBV28 and J is TRBJ1-4, with D perhaps TRBD1 (6 bases). The V gene lost 7 bases and the J gene lost 8 bases, with 11 bases spanning the gap. This CDR3 is built from 12 residues. Germline V gene data show CDR1 as MDHEN and CDR2 as SYDVKM. CDR3 in amino acids: CASTGVYEKLFF. The CDR3 nucleotides read TGTGCCAGCACAGGGGTCTACGAAAAACTGTTTTTT. Using reference TRBV28 and TRBJ1-4 for the parts outside the CDR3, the full variable domain is DVKVTQSSRYLVKRTGEKVFLECVQDMDHENMFWYRQDPGLGLRLIYFSYDVKMKEKGDIPEGYSVSREKKERFSLILESASTNQTSMYLCASTGVYEKLFFGSGTQLSVL.

The rearrangement uses TRBV9 and TRBJ2-3; 11 bases are shared with TRBD2. The V gene end was trimmed by 10 bases and the J gene end by 5 bases; junction bases not matched to a gene: 15. Germline values: CDR1 SGDLS, CDR2 YYNGEE. The CDR3 is made up of 16 amino acids. The CDR3 sequence is CAWPGLAVPVGDTQYF. DNA for the CDR3: TGTGCCTGGCCGGGACTAGCGGTCCCGGTGGGAGATACGCAGTATTTT.

The chain combines TRBV27 with TRBJ2-7; 9 bases map to TRBD2. The V and J ends lost 7 bases and 2 bases, in that order; junction bases with no gene match: 9. The CDR3 totals 15 residues. Germline CDR1 and CDR2: MNHEY and SMNVEV (reference sequence). CDR3 nucleotides: TGTGCCAGCAAAAAGACTAGCGGTTATACCTACGAGCAGTACTTC. Its translation is CASKKTSGYTYEQYF.

This chain joins TRBV18 and TRBJ2-5, with TRBD2 as a possible D gene (5 bases). V lost 2 bases to trimming and J lost 5 bases, with 15 bases between them. There are 15 residues in the CDR3. Germline CDR1 is KGHSH and CDR2 is LQKENI. CDR3 residues: CASSPDRGALETQYF. In DNA, the CDR3 is TGTGCCAGCTCACCAGACCGGGGAGCCCTGGAGACCCAGTACTTC.

The chain joins TRBV9 to TRBJ2-2; the D is unclear. This CDR3 spans 14 amino acids. CDR1 and CDR2 from the germline V gene are SGDLS and YYNGEE. V dropped 3 bases and J dropped 2 bases, with 8 bases sitting between them. The CDR3 region has the DNA TGTGCCAGCAGCGCCAGTCACAACACCGGGGAGCTGTTTTTT. It is translated as CASSASHNTGELFF.

This chain links TRBV7-8 with TRBJ2-5, with a weak D call TRBD1 (5 bases). The germline CDR1 and CDR2 sequences are SGHVS and FQNEAQ. V was cut by 3 bases and J by 5 bases, with 19 bases left in between. This CDR3 is 16 amino acids long. The CDR3, as DNA: TGTGCCAGCAGCTTCACCAGGGCTACCTCCGCGGAGACCCAGTACTTC. It specifies CASSFTRATSAETQYF.

V is TRBV19 and J is TRBJ2-1; maybe TRBD2 (5 bases). Between the trimmed V and J ends, which lost 4 bases and 3 bases, there was a span of 13 bases. This CDR3 is 15 amino acids long. The germline V gene encodes CDR1 LNHDA and CDR2 SQIVND (reference sequence). The chain's CDR3 is CASSKERNYYNEQFF. CDR3 DNA sequence: TGTGCCAGTAGTAAAGAGCGGAATTACTACAATGAGCAGTTCTTC.

The V gene is TRBV4-2, the J gene TRBJ1-3; tentative D call: TRBD1 (6 bases). The CDR3 covers 16 residues. CDR1 is LGHNA, CDR2 YNFKEQ, per germline. With 4 bases removed from V and 2 bases from J, the gap between germline ends came to 15 bases. The CDR3 DNA reads as TGTGCCAGCAGCCCACGAGGTACAGGGACTGGAAACACCATATATTTT. This sequence encodes CASSPRGTGTGNTIYF.

J is TRBJ2-7 and V is TRBV6-5; TRBD1 agrees at 8 bases. This CDR3 is 14 amino acids long. The junction had 5 bases not matched to a gene; V was cut back by 4 bases and J by 3 bases. Germline V lookup: CDR1 MNHEY, CDR2 SVGAGI. The CDR3 region is CASSSGTGIYEQYF. CDR3 in DNA: TGTGCCAGCAGTTCCGGGACAGGAATCTACGAGCAGTACTTC.

The V call is TRBV19, the J call TRBJ1-3; D uncertain. Deletions cut 5 bases from V and 4 bases from J, with 9 bases between. CDR3 size: 13 residues. Per germline, CDR1 LNHDA and CDR2 SQIVND (reference sequence). The CDR3 loop is CASSAVHGNTIYF. In DNA form, the CDR3 reads TGTGCCAGTAGTGCGGTTCACGGAAACACCATATATTTT. Supplemented by reference TRBV19 and TRBJ1-3, the full variable domain reads DGGITQSPKYLFRKEGQNVTLSCEQNLNHDAMYWYRQDPGQGLRLIYYSQIVNDFQKGDIAEGYSVSREKKESFPLTVTSAQKNPTAFYLCASSAVHGNTIYFGEGSWLTVV.

This clone was seen a few times. The V and J genes are TRBV28 and TRBJ1-6; D is unresolved. Trimming took 0 bases from V and 0 from J, leaving 15 bases between them. Germline V gene lookup returns CDR1 MDHEN and CDR2 SYDVKM. The CDR3 has 19 residues. The CDR3 protein is CASSLWSGLESSYNSPLHF. The DNA for the CDR3 is TGTGCCAGCAGTTTATGGTCGGGTCTCGAGAGCTCCTATAATTCACCCCTCCACTTT.

The chain joins TRBV2 to TRBJ1-1; 9 nucleotides align to TRBD1. This CDR3 is 12 amino acids long. Germline V gives CDR1 SNHLY, CDR2 FYNNEI. V lost 8 bases to trimming and J lost 7 bases; unmatched junction nucleotides: 5. CDR3 sequence (DNA): TGTGCCAGCGGAGGACAGGGGTTTGAAGCTTTCTTT. Residues: CASGGQGFEAFF.

The DNA for the CDR3 is TGTGCCAGCTCACCACCGATCTCGAGAGGTGAGGCCAACGTCCTGACTTTC. It translates to CASSPPISRGEANVLTF. This chain links TRBV18 with TRBJ2-6; the D is unclear. Looked up from germline, CDR1 is KGHSH and CDR2 is LQKENI. The CDR3 is 17 amino acids. V was cut by 0 bases and J by 6 bases, with 15 bases left in between. Full variable domain (outside the CDR3, taken from reference TRBV18 and TRBJ2-6): NAGVMQNPRHLVRRRGQEARLRCSPMKGHSHVYWYRQLPEEGLKFMVYLQKENIIDESGMPKERFSAEFPKEGPSILRIQQVVRGDSAAYFCASSPPISRGEANVLTFGAGSRLTVL.

V and J are TRBV2 and TRBJ1-2; a weak D match, TRBD1 (6 bases). This CDR3 comprises 14 residues. The germline CDR1 and CDR2 sequences are SNHLY and FYNNEI. Trimming stripped 6 bases from V and 4 bases from J, with 15 bases between. CDR3 region: CASRWQGFGYGYTF. CDR3 DNA sequence: TGTGCCAGCAGGTGGCAGGGGTTTGGCTATGGCTACACCTTC.

The rearrangement links TRBV5-6 to TRBJ1-1; 10 nucleotides align to TRBD1. CDR3 size: 14 residues. The V segment lost 5 bases and the J segment 5 bases; nucleotides outside the gene matches: 6. Germline-derived CDR1 and CDR2 are SGHDT and YYEEEE. The CDR3 sequence is CASSSTGGDTEAFF. The CDR3 region has the DNA TGTGCCAGCAGTTCGACAGGGGGCGATACTGAAGCTTTCTTT.

The gene calls are TRBV6-6 and TRBJ1-5, with D hard to call. Germline CDR1 is MNHNY and CDR2 is SVGAGI (reference sequence). V was pared by 4 bases and J by 4 bases, with 17 bases between. CDR3 length equals 16 residues. This chain's CDR3 is CASSSSDGVLNQPQHF. Here the CDR3 DNA reads TGTGCCAGCAGTTCCTCGGACGGGGTATTGAATCAGCCCCAGCATTTT.

The V gene is TRBV6-1, the J gene TRBJ2-5; D is possibly TRBD1 (6 bases). Matching the DNA end better, TRBJ2-7 makes the J call doubtful. The CDR3 sequence is 17 residues long. Germline assignment: CDR1 MNHNS and CDR2 SASEGT. Here the CDR3 DNA reads TGTGCCAGCAGTGAATCGAGCGGACAGATACTCTCCTACGAGCAGTACTTC. This encodes CASSESSGQILSYEQYF.

The V call is TRBV27, the J call TRBJ1-1; D unclear. V dropped 3 bases and J dropped 4 bases, with 15 bases sitting between them. This CDR3 has 15 residues. Germline V gene data show CDR1 as MNHEY and CDR2 as SMNVEV (reference sequence). The CDR3 sequence: CASSFRPYSGTEAFF. CDR3 bases: TGTGCCAGCAGTTTCCGCCCCTACTCGGGCACTGAAGCTTTCTTT.

This clone was found a few times. This sequence joins TRBV20-1 and TRBJ2-5, with D unclear. The CDR3 has 10 residues. V gave up 1 base and J gave up 5 bases, with 2 bases separating them. CDR1 is DFQATT and CDR2 is SNEGSKA in the germline V gene (reference sequence). The CDR3 nucleotides read TGCAGTGCTAGAGCGGAGACCCAGTACTTC. This encodes CSARAETQYF.

The rearrangement joins TRBV25-1 to TRBJ2-7; D is unclear. Trimming took off 4 bases at V and 4 bases at J, with 11 bases between the two ends. The CDR3 covers 13 residues. Germline V gene data show CDR1 as MGHDK and CDR2 as SYGVNS. CDR3 loop: CASSVLGDYEQYF. As DNA, the CDR3 is TGTGCCAGCAGTGTCCTGGGCGATTACGAGCAGTACTTC.

The chain recombines TRBV11-3 with TRBJ1-1; 7 nucleotides match TRBD1. This CDR3 has 15 residues. Germline CDR1 is SGHNT and CDR2 is YENEEA. V was pared by 5 bases and J by 6 bases, with 12 bases of the junction left unmatched. In DNA, the CDR3 is TGTGCCAGCAGCCAAGGGGGCGTCGGCGTGGCTGAAGCTTTCTTT. Amino acid sequence: CASSQGGVGVAEAFF.

The chain joins TRBV7-3 to TRBJ2-7; 8 positions match TRBD2. V lost 5 bases, J lost 1 base, and 10 bases stayed unmatched. CDR3 length: 16 residues. Germline CDR1 reads SGHTA; CDR2 reads FQGTGA. CDR3 DNA sequence: TGTGCCAGCAGCCCGGATATAGCGGGACCTTCCTACGAGCAGTACTTC. Translating gives CASSPDIAGPSYEQYF.

The chain is built from TRBV9 and TRBJ1-1; tentatively, D is TRBD1 (5 bases). Germline loops: CDR1 SGDLS, CDR2 YYNGEE. This CDR3 contains 14 residues. With 0 bases removed from V and 3 bases from J, the gap between germline ends came to 9 bases. DNA for the CDR3: TGTGCCAGCAGCGTAGAGGGAGGGGACACTGAAGCTTTCTTT. Amino acids: CASSVEGGDTEAFF. Combining the CDR3 with reference TRBV9 and TRBJ1-1 gives the whole variable domain DSGVTQTPKHLITATGQRVTLRCSPRSGDLSVYWYQQSLDQGLQFLIQYYNGEERAKGNILERFSAQQFPDLHSELNLSSLELGDSALYFCASSVEGGDTEAFFGQGTRLTVV.

The CDR3 nucleotides are TGCAGTGCTCAGGGACAGCCCCAGCATTTT. Residues: CSAQGQPQHF. The chain employs TRBV20-1 and TRBJ1-5; TRBD1 might be the D (5 bases). V was cut by 5 bases and J by 7 bases, with 6 bases left in between. Germline V CDR1 and CDR2: DFQATT, SNEGSKA (reference sequence). The CDR3 is made up of 10 amino acids.

CDR3 DNA: TGTGCCAGCAGTTTAGCGCAAGATCAGCCCCAGCATTTT. Encoded protein: CASSLAQDQPQHF. V is TRBV27 and J is TRBJ1-5; no clear D. Deletions cut 2 bases from V and 5 bases from J, with 7 bases between. The CDR3 totals 13 residues. Looked up from germline, CDR1 is MNHEY and CDR2 is SMNVEV (reference sequence).